This TCR beta chain was sequenced for a study of shared clonotypes between healthy human individuals. The study, taken as a whole, reports: Generation probabilities of non-shared clonotypes were lower (relative to those shared by all four donors).

Profiled with immunoSEQ multiplex PCR; TCRdb holds only in-frame clones, not every one. This sample yields hundreds of thousands of clones, of which about nine tenths are seen a single time; around 15% belongs to the top ten. Per the germline V gene, CDR1 is SNHLY and CDR2 is FYNNEI. This CDR3 is 16 amino acids long. V lost 3 bases and J 6 bases, leaving 18 bases between the germline ends. Of note for this clone: The target antigen is unknown.

This receptor was taken from a man younger than 35 in good health. The sample taken for sequencing was memory CD8+ T cells sorted from blood. Documented subset: CD45RO+ cells pooled with CCR7-negative TemRA cells. This chain links TRBV2 with TRBJ2-1; tentatively, D is TRBD2 (7 bases). CDR3 in DNA: TGTGCCAGCAGTGACCTTGGGGGGGCTACGGGCAATGAGCAGTTCTTC. Translated: CASSDLGGATGNEQFF.